What follows describes a single T cell receptor (beta chain). This sample stems from a study of blood T cell repertoires in COVID-19. Study-wide context: The origin of the acute and convalescent COVID-19 samples was the United States, Italy and Spain. T cells, B-cell-depleted T cells, or PBMCs supplied cDNA or gDNA.

Trimming pared 7 bases from V and 1 base from J, leaving 14 bases between. This CDR3 is built from 14 residues. Germline V CDR1 and CDR2: SNHLY, FYNNEI. Per the authors' pipeline: Cell counts per sample came from amplifying reference gene primers. Here immunoSEQ multiplex PCR was the method, and the copy in TCRdb shows in-frame clones only, minus some. The D gene and trimming were derived from the DNA, and the V and J assignments and clone size from that table. The data show under 50,000 clones, around 90% seen once. The chain joins TRBV2 to TRBJ2-7, with D possibly being TRBD2 (7 bases). The sequence derives from a man between 50 and 59 years old with active COVID-19. The sequencing input was peripheral blood. CDR3 sequence: CASTLGGGSYEQYF. CDR3 nucleotides: TGTGCCAGCACCTTAGGGGGGGGTTCCTACGAGCAGTACTTC.